This T cell receptor beta chain stems from a study of control samples from healthy donors and cancer patients. The protocol was immunoSEQ multiplex PCR, while the TCRdb copy is restricted to in-frame clones and leaves out a portion. The table includes about 85,000 clones, about nine tenths detected once. V was trimmed by 0 bases and J by 2 bases, leaving 12 bases between them. Germline V gene sequence: CDR1 SGHNT, CDR2 YYREEE (reference sequence). The CDR3 runs 15 residues. The chain recombines TRBV5-4 with TRBJ2-7; D gene uncertain. The sequenced material came from blood. The receptor was isolated from a young woman in good health. This CDR3 reads CASSLARGTTYEQYF. For the CDR3, the DNA is TGTGCCAGCAGCTTGGCTCGCGGCACAACCTACGAGCAGTACTTC.